This T cell receptor (beta chain) stems from a study of cytomegalovirus exposure and HLA in healthy donors. General study points: It was reported in a later analysis that an Asian-associated ancestry cluster showed fewer N-insertions than the roughly 670-donor mean. Donor immune exposure was known only as CMV serostatus. Analysis performed later showed TCR beta chains linked to HLA being more clonally expanded than equally common others. A few V segments could not be told apart, such as TRBV6-2 and TRBV6-3, and were left out.

Note on this clone: The antigen is not known. The junction shows a germline mismatch at one end, possibly a read error.

60 Vbeta and 13 Jbeta primers were used in PCR. Assay: immunoSEQ multiplex PCR; the TCRdb copy retains only in-frame clones and omits some. The sample consists of 150,000 or so clones, approximately 83% of them appearing once. The V gene's germline CDR1 is SEHNR and CDR2 FQNEAQ (reference sequence). This CDR3 has 12 amino acids. This chain joins TRBV7-9 and TRBJ2-7; weak D call: TRBD1 (6 bases). Input material: PBMCs. This clonotype was sampled from a man aged 18 to 30 in good health and CMV-seropositive. The CDR3 loop reads CSSSEDSYEQYF. The DNA of the CDR3 is TGTTCCAGCAGCGAGGACAGCTACGAGCAGTACTTC.